Described below is a single T cell receptor beta chain sequence and its context. Its cognate antigen is unknown. The data were obtained in a study of cytomegalovirus exposure and HLA in healthy donors. Background on the study: Out of about 190 million T cells, an earlier analysis found 117 million unique TCR beta sequences in total.

Each of the donors was a healthy bone marrow donor. The PCR made use of 60 Vbeta and 13 Jbeta primers. Assay used: immunoSEQ multiplex PCR; TCRdb lists only in-frame clones, some missing. The table has more than 130,000 clones, over 75% seen once. Whole-study results and caveats: Previously analyzed data showed that most TCR beta V segments were productive at a frequency of about 87% or about 30%. The study labeled about 160 TCR beta chains cytomegalovirus-associated.

Germline-derived CDR1 and CDR2 are MGHRA and YSYEKL. The length of the CDR3 is 17 residues. The V gene lost 0 bases and the J gene lost 5 bases, with 16 bases spanning the gap. The TCR sequence derives from a young man in good health and CMV-seronegative. The gene calls are TRBV4-1 and TRBJ2-2, with D perhaps matching TRBD1 (5 bases). The sequencing input was PBMCs. CDR3: CASSQDLSRVWTGELFF. CDR3 nucleotide sequence: TGCGCCAGCAGCCAAGATCTTTCCAGGGTGTGGACCGGGGAGCTGTTTTTT.